The 26 T cell receptor beta chains given below trace back to one sample, sequenced in a study of cytomegalovirus exposure and HLA in healthy donors. The repertoire was sequenced with immunoSEQ multiplex PCR; TCRdb's copy has only in-frame clones and lacks some. The repertoire holds about 360,000 clones, with just over 85% as singletons. Sequenced input: PBMCs. The source is a woman aged 18-29 years in good health and CMV-seronegative.

This clone was detected once. The CDR3 DNA is TGTGCCAGCCGACAGGGCCCGAATGAAAAACTGTTTTTT. This codes for CASRQGPNEKLFF. This chain links TRBV27 with TRBJ1-4, with 7 bases fitting TRBD1. Germline CDR1 reads MNHEY; CDR2 reads SMNVEV (reference sequence). CDR3 length: 13 residues. With V trimmed by 8 bases and J by 5 bases, 5 bases remained unmatched.

The chain carries TRBV11-2 and TRBJ2-2; possible D gene TRBD1, 5 bases. Trimming removed 9 bases at V and 0 bases at J, with 8 bases between. Germline assignment: CDR1 SGHAT and CDR2 FQNNGV. The CDR3 consists of 13 residues. The CDR3 bases are TGTGCCAGTGACAGTCCGAACACCGGGGAGCTGTTTTTT. This sequence encodes CASDSPNTGELFF.

The chain combines TRBV30 with TRBJ1-4; D is unresolved. V was trimmed by 2 bases and J by 8 bases, leaving 21 bases between them. The germline CDR1 and CDR2 sequences are GTSNPN and SVGIG (reference sequence). The CDR3 length is 16 residues. CDR3 in DNA: TGTGCCTGGAGTCACCTGGATTCTAGAAAGAGAGAAAAACTGTTTTTT. Its protein is CAWSHLDSRKREKLFF. Full variable domain (outside the CDR3, taken from reference TRBV30 and TRBJ1-4): SQTIHQWPATLVQPVGSPLSLECTVEGTSNPNLYWYRQAAGRGLQLLFYSVGIGQISSEVPQNLSASRPQDRQFILSSKKLLLSDSGFYLCAWSHLDSRKREKLFFGSGTQLSVL.

In DNA form, the CDR3 reads TGTGCCAGCAGCTTGATACAGGGGATAAGTTATGGCTACACCTTC. It yields the protein CASSLIQGISYGYTF. The chain combines TRBV7-9 with TRBJ1-2, with TRBD1 matching 7 bases. This CDR3 region has 15 residues. The V gene's germline CDR1 is SEHNR and CDR2 FQNEAQ (reference sequence). J lost 5 bases, V lost 3 bases, and 9 bases had no gene match. The full variable domain, rest sourced from reference TRBV7-9 and TRBJ1-2, is DTGVSQNPRHKITKRGQNVTFRCDPISEHNRLYWYRQTLGQGPEFLTYFQNEAQLEKSRLLSDRFSAERPKGSFSTLEIQRTEQGDSAMYLCASSLIQGISYGYTFGSGTRLTVV.

This chain joins TRBV6-1 and TRBJ2-7; 8 bases are shared with TRBD1. Germline CDR1 and CDR2: MNHNS and SASEGT. The length of the CDR3 is 13 residues. J lost 3 bases, V lost 8 bases, and 6 bases had no gene match. In DNA, the CDR3 is TGTGCCAGCGGAACAGGGGGGCTCTACGAGCAGTACTTC. Its protein product is CASGTGGLYEQYF.

The chain has TRBV7-8 and TRBJ2-1; 11 bases are a match to TRBD2. V trimming: 1 base; J trimming: 4 bases; junction bases outside the gene matches: 0. The CDR3 runs 15 residues. Germline V gene data show CDR1 as SGHVS and CDR2 as FQNEAQ. This chain's CDR3 is CASSLVAGGYNEQFF. CDR3 bases: TGTGCCAGCAGCTTAGTAGCGGGGGGGTACAATGAGCAGTTCTTC.

This chain links TRBV4-2 with TRBJ2-4; tentatively, D is TRBD2 (6 bases). In germline, CDR1 is LGHNA, CDR2 YNFKEQ. This CDR3 contains 15 residues. Trimming shortened V by 5 bases and J by 3 bases, and 14 bases separated the two germline ends. CDR3 sequence (DNA): TGTGCCAGCAGCTTGGGGGGTGTGGTCAAAAACATTCAGTACTTC. Amino acid sequence: CASSLGGVVKNIQYF.

V usage is TRBV2 and J usage is TRBJ2-3, with D perhaps TRBD1 (7 bases). Per the germline V gene, CDR1 is SNHLY and CDR2 is FYNNEI. This CDR3 contains 15 residues. V was shortened by 3 bases and J by 0 bases, with 10 bases between the two germline ends. The CDR3 DNA reads as TGTGCCAGCAGTGAGGCGGGACAGAGCACAGATACGCAGTATTTT. Translating gives CASSEAGQSTDTQYF.

The CDR3 loop reads CASSQDSLAGAEQYF. The CDR3 coding sequence is TGTGCCAGCAGCCAAGATAGTCTAGCGGGAGCCGAGCAGTACTTC. This chain joins TRBV4-2 and TRBJ2-7, with 10 positions matching TRBD2. This CDR3 region has 15 residues. Germline CDR1 is LGHNA and CDR2 is YNFKEQ. Losses at the gene ends were 0 bases for V and 6 bases for J; bases not matched to a gene: 5.

The chain is built from TRBV27 and TRBJ2-7, with 10 bases that match TRBD2. The V gene's germline CDR1 is MNHEY and CDR2 SMNVEV (reference sequence). J gave up 0 bases and V 5 bases, and 4 bases lay outside the gene matches. The CDR3 is 15 residues long. CDR3 amino acids: CASSVAGGPSYEQYF. CDR3 DNA sequence: TGTGCCAGCAGTGTAGCGGGAGGCCCCTCCTACGAGCAGTACTTC.

The rearrangement links TRBV18 to TRBJ1-5; TRBD1 matches 8 bases. Germline V lookup: CDR1 KGHSH, CDR2 LQKENI. V was clipped by 6 bases and J by 7 bases; unmatched bases: 11. The CDR3 length is 15 residues. The DNA for the CDR3 is TGTGCCAGCTCGCGTGGACAGGGAATGAAACAGCCCCAGCATTTT. This gives the protein CASSRGQGMKQPQHF.

The J gene is TRBJ2-5, the V gene TRBV7-9; 8 positions match TRBD1. The CDR3 extends over 16 amino acids. After removal of 6 bases from V and 2 bases from J, the junction contained 11 bases not matched to a gene. The germline gives CDR1 SEHNR, CDR2 FQNEAQ (reference sequence). The CDR3 bases are TGTGCCAGCAGATCCCTGGACAGGGAACCTCAAGAGACCCAGTACTTC. The encoded protein is CASRSLDREPQETQYF. The full variable domain, its missing parts supplied by reference TRBV7-9 and TRBJ2-5, is DTGVSQNPRHKITKRGQNVTFRCDPISEHNRLYWYRQTLGQGPEFLTYFQNEAQLEKSRLLSDRFSAERPKGSFSTLEIQRTEQGDSAMYLCASRSLDREPQETQYFGPGTRLLVL.

This chain uses TRBV11-2 with TRBJ2-7, with 11 bases that match TRBD2. This CDR3 has 14 amino acids. Germline lookup yields CDR1 SGHAT and CDR2 FQNNGV. J gave up 3 bases and V 5 bases, and 3 bases lay outside the gene matches. The CDR3: CASSPGLAVYEQYF. The CDR3 bases are TGTGCCAGCAGCCCGGGACTAGCGGTCTACGAGCAGTACTTC.

The chain joins TRBV9 to TRBJ2-1, with D possibly matching TRBD1 (6 bases). Per germline, CDR1 SGDLS and CDR2 YYNGEE. The CDR3 contains 15 residues. Trimming removed 0 bases from V and 4 bases from J, with 11 bases in between. The CDR3 DNA is TGTGCCAGCAGCGTAGACGGGCAGGGGTACAATGAGCAGTTCTTC. Translated: CASSVDGQGYNEQFF.

The V call is TRBV27, the J call TRBJ2-2; tentatively, D is TRBD1 (5 bases). V was cut by 2 bases and J by 5 bases, with 12 bases left in between. Germline V gives CDR1 MNHEY, CDR2 SMNVEV (reference sequence). The CDR3 contains 15 residues. As DNA, the CDR3 is TGTGCCAGCAGTTTAGGGGCGGTTATGACCGGGGAGCTGTTTTTT. Protein: CASSLGAVMTGELFF.

This chain connects TRBV5-8 to TRBJ2-7, with 7 bases identical to TRBD1. V lost 4 bases and J lost 3; bases outside the gene matches: 10. This CDR3 spans 15 amino acids. Germline assignment: CDR1 SGHTS and CDR2 YDEGEE. CDR3 residues: CASSLGTVGYYEQYF. CDR3 nucleotide sequence: TGTGCCAGCAGCCTTGGGACAGTTGGCTACTACGAGCAGTACTTC.

This clone occurred once. The chain joins TRBV5-1 to TRBJ2-3; 15 nucleotides align to TRBD2. The ends lost 3 bases at V and 4 bases at J; junction bases unmatched: 3. Germline CDR1 SGHRS, CDR2 YFSETQ. This CDR3 has 16 amino acids. The chain's CDR3 is CASSSRTSGGADTQYF. The CDR3 DNA sequence: TGCGCCAGCAGCTCCCGGACTAGCGGGGGGGCAGATACGCAGTATTTT.

The chain recombines TRBV18 with TRBJ1-1, with TRBD1 matching 10 bases. Trimming removed 3 bases from V and 5 bases from J; junction bases left unmatched: 6. Germline V gene data show CDR1 as KGHSH and CDR2 as LQKENI. CDR3 size: 15 residues. The CDR3 sequence: CASSPYRTGGTEAFF. The CDR3 region has the DNA TGTGCCAGCTCACCCTATCGGACAGGGGGAACTGAAGCTTTCTTT.

This clone was counted only a few times. This chain links TRBV19 with TRBJ1-2, with a tentative D call TRBD1 (5 bases). V lost 1 base and J 6 bases, leaving 6 bases between the germline ends. The CDR3 consists of 12 residues. In germline, CDR1 is LNHDA, CDR2 SQIVND (reference sequence). CDR3 amino acids: CASSIVGDGYTF. Here the CDR3 DNA reads TGTGCCAGTAGTATAGTAGGGGATGGCTACACCTTC.

J is TRBJ2-2 and V is TRBV5-1; maybe TRBD2 (6 bases). Germline V gene data show CDR1 as SGHRS and CDR2 as YFSETQ. The CDR3 totals 14 residues. Deletions cut 4 bases from V and 4 bases from J, with 11 bases between. The CDR3 sequence is CASSVSGSTGELFF. CDR3 nucleotide sequence: TGCGCCAGCAGCGTTAGCGGTTCCACCGGGGAGCTGTTTTTT.

The genes are TRBV7-9 and TRBJ2-7, with 11 bases aligning to TRBD1. Germline assignment: CDR1 SEHNR and CDR2 FQNEAQ (reference sequence). V trimming: 3 bases; J trimming: 1 base; junction bases outside the gene matches: 5. The CDR3 has 16 residues. The CDR3 nucleotides read TGTGCCAGCAGCTTTGAAGGGACAGGGGGTTCCTACGAGCAGTACTTC. Its protein is CASSFEGTGGSYEQYF.

Only a few counts were recorded for this clone. V is TRBV4-2 and J is TRBJ2-3; 15 nucleotides align to TRBD2. The V gene's germline CDR1 is LGHNA and CDR2 YNFKEQ. The CDR3 covers 17 residues. J lost 4 bases, V lost 0 bases, and 2 bases had no gene match. DNA for the CDR3: TGTGCCAGCAGCCAAGAGGGACTAGCGGGGGGCCCAGATACGCAGTATTTT. This codes for CASSQEGLAGGPDTQYF.

This clone has only one observation. The rearrangement joins TRBV2 to TRBJ1-2; TRBD1 aligns across 10 bases. Germline V gene lookup returns CDR1 SNHLY and CDR2 FYNNEI. This CDR3 region has 13 residues. V lost 3 bases to trimming and J lost 11 bases; unmatched junction nucleotides: 6. The CDR3 DNA is TGTGCCAGCAGTGAGGGACAGGGGATCGTATACACCTTC. It specifies CASSEGQGIVYTF.

This chain connects TRBV27 to TRBJ2-1; maybe TRBD2 (7 bases). The CDR3 is made up of 15 amino acids. CDR1 is MNHEY and CDR2 is SMNVEV in the germline V gene (reference sequence). V lost 4 bases and J 6 bases, leaving 16 bases between the germline ends. Here the CDR3 reads CASSWGGPDFNEQFF. CDR3 DNA: TGTGCCAGCAGTTGGGGGGGGCCGGACTTCAATGAGCAGTTCTTC.

The rearrangement uses TRBV7-2 and TRBJ1-2; TRBD1 might be the D (6 bases). Deletions cut 5 bases from V and 4 bases from J, with 14 bases between. Germline-derived CDR1 and CDR2 are SGHTA and FQGNSA. The CDR3 totals 14 residues. CDR3 sequence (DNA): TGTGCCAGCAGCCCCAGGACAGACACCTATGGCTACACCTTC. Residues: CASSPRTDTYGYTF. Together with reference TRBV7-2 and TRBJ1-2, the CDR3 gives the full variable domain: GAGVSQSPSNKVTEKGKDVELRCDPISGHTALYWYRQSLGQGLEFLIYFQGNSAPDKSGLPSDRFSAERTGGSVSTLTIQRTQQEDSAVYLCASSPRTDTYGYTFGSGTRLTVV.

This rearrangement joins TRBV6-5 to TRBJ2-7; TRBD2 is a possible D gene (5 bases). V shed 6 bases and J shed 8 bases, with 20 bases lying between them. Germline loops: CDR1 MNHEY, CDR2 SVGAGI. The CDR3 covers 14 residues. CDR3 region: CASRRRREYEQQYF. The DNA for the CDR3 is TGTGCCAGCAGGCGACGCCGGGAATACGAGCAGCAGTACTTC.